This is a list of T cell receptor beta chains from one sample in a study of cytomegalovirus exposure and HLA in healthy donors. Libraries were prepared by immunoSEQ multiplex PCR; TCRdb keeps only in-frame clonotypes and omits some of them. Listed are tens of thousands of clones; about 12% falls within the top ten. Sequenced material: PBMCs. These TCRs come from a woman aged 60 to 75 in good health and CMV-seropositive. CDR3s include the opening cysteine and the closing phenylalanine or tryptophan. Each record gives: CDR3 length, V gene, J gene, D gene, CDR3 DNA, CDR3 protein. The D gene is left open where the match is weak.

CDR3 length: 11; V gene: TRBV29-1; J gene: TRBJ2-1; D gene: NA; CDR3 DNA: TGCAGCGCCATGACTAGTTATGAGCAGTTCTTC; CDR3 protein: CSAMTSYEQFF
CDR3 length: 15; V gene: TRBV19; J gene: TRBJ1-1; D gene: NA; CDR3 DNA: TGTGCCAGTAGTATAGTTCCCGGGGGGAACACTGAAGCTTTCTTT; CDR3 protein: CASSIVPGGNTEAFF
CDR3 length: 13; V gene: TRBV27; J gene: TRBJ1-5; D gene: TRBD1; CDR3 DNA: TGTGCCAGCAGGACAGGGTCCGGTCAGCCCCAGCATTTT; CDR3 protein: CASRTGSGQPQHF
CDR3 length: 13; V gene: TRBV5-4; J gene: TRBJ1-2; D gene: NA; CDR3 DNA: TGTGCCAGCAGCTTGGGAGGGCCCGCTGGCTACACCTTC; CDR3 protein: CASSLGGPAGYTF
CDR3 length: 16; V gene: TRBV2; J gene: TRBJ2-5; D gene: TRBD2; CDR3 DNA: TGTGCCAGCAGCCCCGGGACTAGCGGGGGATCAGAGACCCAGTACTTC; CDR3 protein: CASSPGTSGGSETQYF
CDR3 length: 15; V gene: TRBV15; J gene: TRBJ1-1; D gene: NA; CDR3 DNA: TGTGCCACCAGCAGAGCTGGGGCAGGGCGGACTGAAGCTTTCTTT; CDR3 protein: CATSRAGAGRTEAFF
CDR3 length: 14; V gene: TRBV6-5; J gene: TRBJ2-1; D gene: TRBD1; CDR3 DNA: TGTGCCAGCAGGAAGGGACAGCCGTACAATGAGCAGTTCTTC; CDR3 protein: CASRKGQPYNEQFF
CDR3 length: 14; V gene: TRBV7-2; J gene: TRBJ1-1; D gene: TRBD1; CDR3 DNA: TGTGCCAGCAGCGTGGGACAGTGGGCCACTGAAGCTTTCTTT; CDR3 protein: CASSVGQWATEAFF
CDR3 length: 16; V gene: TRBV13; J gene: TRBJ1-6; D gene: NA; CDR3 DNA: TGTGCCAGCAGCTGGGGGGGTCCCACCCCGATGACACCCCTCCACTTT; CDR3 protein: CASSWGGPTPMTPLHF
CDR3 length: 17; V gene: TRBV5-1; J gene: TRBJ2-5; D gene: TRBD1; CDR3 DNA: TGCGCCAGCAGCCCTGTGGGGTATGACAGGGGGTACGAGACCCAGTACTTC; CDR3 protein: CASSPVGYDRGYETQYF
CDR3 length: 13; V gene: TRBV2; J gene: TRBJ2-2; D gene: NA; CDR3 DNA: TGTGCCAGCAGGAGGATTAACACCGGGGAGCTGTTTTTT; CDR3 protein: CASRRINTGELFF